This T cell receptor (beta chain) was profiled in a study of OX40 agonist ivuxolimab in advanced cancers. Across the study: Previous treatment with anti-PD-1, anti-PD-L1 or anti-CTLA-4 therapy was allowed; over 35% had received some.

This clone was picked up a small number of times. Antigen specificity is unknown. The germline CDR1 and CDR2 sequences are SGHRS and YFSETQ. This CDR3 comprises 13 residues. The V and J ends lost 4 bases and 8 bases respectively, with 10 bases between them. The study's findings and limits: Averaged across samples, CD8+ T cells carried more expanded clones than CD4+ did.

Method: immunoSEQ multiplex PCR; TCRdb's copy keeps in-frame clones and lacks some. Altogether tens of thousands of clones are present, approximately 82% being singletons, with the ten largest covering around 1.1%. The TCR comes from an adult with an advanced solid tumor such as melanoma, head and neck, liver or kidney cancer. This chain connects TRBV5-1 to TRBJ1-6; D gene ambiguous. The source was CD4+ or CD8+ T cells sorted from blood, collected in a trial of the OX40 agonist ivuxolimab. The CDR3 DNA sequence: TGCGCCAGCAGCCCAGACCCTGATTCACCCCTCCACTTT. This sequence encodes CASSPDPDSPLHF.